A single sample gave rise to the 8 T cell receptor beta chains below, sequenced in a study of blood T cell repertoires in COVID-19. Some clones are missing from TCRdb's copy, which holds only in-frame ones; the method was immunoSEQ multiplex PCR. The sample contains about 130,000 clones, about 89% of which appear only once. The sequenced sample consisted of peripheral blood. All receptors come from a woman aged 70-85 years with COVID-19, enrolled during active disease.

The chain is built from TRBV3-1 (or the pseudogene TRBV3-2) and TRBJ2-3; the match to TRBD2 covers 12 bases. The trim removed 1 base at V and 5 bases at J, leaving 7 bases unmatched. The CDR3 runs to 17 residues. Per germline, CDR1 LGHDT and CDR2 YNNKEL (reference sequence). CDR3 in DNA: TGTGCCAGCAGCCAAGCTAAGCTAGCGGGGGGGAAAGATACGCAGTATTTT. Protein product: CASSQAKLAGGKDTQYF.

V and J are TRBV18 and TRBJ2-5; 8 bases agree with TRBD1. With V trimmed by 2 bases and J by 4 bases, 6 bases remained unmatched. From germline, CDR1 is KGHSH and CDR2 LQKENI. The CDR3 sequence is 15 residues long. The CDR3 spells CASSPGQGGPETQYF. DNA for the CDR3: TGTGCCAGCTCACCAGGACAGGGTGGTCCAGAGACCCAGTACTTC.

This chain's CDR3 is CASSQGTAANEKLFF. The DNA of the CDR3 is TGTGCCAGCTCACAGGGGACAGCAGCTAATGAAAAACTGTTTTTT. The chain employs TRBV18 and TRBJ1-4; 7 bases fit TRBD1. V shed 4 bases and J 3 bases; nucleotides not matched to a gene: 5. The CDR3 consists of 15 residues. The V gene's germline CDR1 is KGHSH and CDR2 LQKENI.

J is TRBJ1-4 and V is TRBV30, with 10 positions matching TRBD1. Germline CDR1 is GTSNPN and CDR2 is SVGIG (reference sequence). This CDR3 is 15 amino acids long. Trimming took 7 bases from V and 7 from J; bases not matched to a gene: 12. The chain's CDR3 is CAFGVKGQGSEKLFF. The CDR3 DNA reads TGTGCCTTTGGAGTGAAGGGACAGGGGAGTGAAAAACTGTTTTTT.

The CDR3 is CASSPGQGPYEQYF. DNA of the CDR3: TGTGCCAGCAGCCCGGGACAGGGACCCTACGAGCAGTACTTC. The gene calls are TRBV3-1 (or the pseudogene TRBV3-2) and TRBJ2-7; the match to TRBD1 covers 9 bases. The CDR3 totals 14 residues. Germline CDR1 is LGHDT and CDR2 is YNNKEL (reference sequence). V trimming: 4 bases; J trimming: 2 bases; junction bases outside the gene matches: 3.

V gene TRBV5-4 combines with J gene TRBJ1-2; D perhaps matches TRBD1 (5 bases). CDR1 is SGHNT, CDR2 YYREEE, per germline (reference sequence). The CDR3 runs to 12 residues. V was pared by 4 bases and J by 5 bases, with 9 bases between. In DNA form, the CDR3 reads TGTGCCAGCAGCCCAAAGGGGTATGGCTACACCTTC. Its translation: CASSPKGYGYTF.

The chain links TRBV7-2 to TRBJ1-2; 8 positions agree with TRBD1. Trimming at V came to 1 base and at J to 3 bases, leaving 4 bases not matched to a gene. Germline assignment: CDR1 SGHTA and CDR2 FQGNSA. The CDR3 length is 15 residues. The CDR3 reads CASSLEDRAHYGYTF. CDR3 bases: TGTGCCAGCAGCTTAGAGGACAGGGCTCACTATGGCTACACCTTC.

This chain joins TRBV5-6 and TRBJ2-7; 8 nucleotides agree with TRBD2. The CDR3 is 13 amino acids. Germline lookup yields CDR1 SGHDT and CDR2 YYEEEE. The V and J ends lost 4 bases and 12 bases, in that order; junction bases with no gene match: 12. The CDR3 reads CASSAGIAGPLYF. CDR3 DNA: TGTGCCAGCAGCGCGGGAATAGCGGGGCCCCTGTACTTC.